Given below is one T cell receptor (beta chain) in context. This record comes from a study of shared clonotypes between healthy human individuals. The CDR3 covers 14 residues. V was cut by 0 bases and J by 6 bases, with 9 bases left in between. Germline V gene data show CDR1 as SGHAT and CDR2 as FQNNGV. Here immunoSEQ multiplex PCR was the method, and the copy in TCRdb shows in-frame clones only, minus some. The sample includes 1.5 million to 2.5 million clones, roughly 94% of them seen just once. Terminally differentiated effector memory CD45RA+ cells were left out of the naive CD8 fraction, which was CD45RO-negative and positively selected for CCR7.

The material sequenced was naive CD8+ T cells sorted from blood. The chain combines TRBV11-2 with TRBJ2-1, with D maybe TRBD2 (5 bases). This TCR was recovered from a man between 18 and 29 years old in good health. CDR3 DNA: TGTGCCAGCAGCTTAGAGGAGGTGGGCAATGAGCAGTTCTTC. Encoded protein: CASSLEEVGNEQFF.